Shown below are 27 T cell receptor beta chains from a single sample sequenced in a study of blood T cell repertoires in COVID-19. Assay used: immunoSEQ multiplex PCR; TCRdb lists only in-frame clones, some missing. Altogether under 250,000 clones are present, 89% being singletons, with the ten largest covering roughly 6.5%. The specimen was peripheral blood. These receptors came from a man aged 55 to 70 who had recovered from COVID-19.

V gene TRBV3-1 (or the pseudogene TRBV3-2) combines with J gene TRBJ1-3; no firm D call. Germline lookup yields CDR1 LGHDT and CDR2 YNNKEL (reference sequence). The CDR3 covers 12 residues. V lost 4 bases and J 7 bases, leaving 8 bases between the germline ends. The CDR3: CASSLSTNTIYF. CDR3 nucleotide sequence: TGTGCCAGCAGCCTCTCAACTAACACCATATATTTT.

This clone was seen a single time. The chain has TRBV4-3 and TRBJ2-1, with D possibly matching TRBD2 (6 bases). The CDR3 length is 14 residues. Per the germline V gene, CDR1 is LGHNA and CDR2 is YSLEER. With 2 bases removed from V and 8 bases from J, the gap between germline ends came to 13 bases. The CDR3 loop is CASSQTEGRHEQFF. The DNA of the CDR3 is TGCGCCAGCAGCCAAACTGAGGGGAGGCATGAGCAGTTCTTC.

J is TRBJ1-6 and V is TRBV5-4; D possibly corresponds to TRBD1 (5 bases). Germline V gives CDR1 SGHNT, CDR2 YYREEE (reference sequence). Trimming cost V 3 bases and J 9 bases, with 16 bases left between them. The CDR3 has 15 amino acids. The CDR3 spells CASSSGQGNISPLHF. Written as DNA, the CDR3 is TGTGCCAGCAGCTCCGGTCAGGGAAATATTTCACCCCTCCACTTT. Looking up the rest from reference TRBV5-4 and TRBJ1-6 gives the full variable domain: ETGVTQSPTHLIKTRGQQVTLRCSSQSGHNTVSWYQQALGQGPQFIFQYYREEENGRGNFPPRFSGLQFPNYSSELNVNALELDDSALYLCASSSGQGNISPLHFGNGTRLTVT.

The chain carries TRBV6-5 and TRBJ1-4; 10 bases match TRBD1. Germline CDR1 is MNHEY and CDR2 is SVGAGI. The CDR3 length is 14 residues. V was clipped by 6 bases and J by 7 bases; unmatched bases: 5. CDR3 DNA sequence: TGTGCCAGCAGACGGACAGGGGGGGGTGAAAAACTGTTTTTT. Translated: CASRRTGGGEKLFF.

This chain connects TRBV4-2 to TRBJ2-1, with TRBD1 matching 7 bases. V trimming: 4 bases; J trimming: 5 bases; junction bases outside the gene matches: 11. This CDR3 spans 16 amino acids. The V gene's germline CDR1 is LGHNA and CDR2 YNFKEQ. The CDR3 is CASSPQGRGQDNEQFF. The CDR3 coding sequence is TGTGCCAGCAGCCCACAAGGAAGGGGGCAGGACAATGAGCAGTTCTTC.

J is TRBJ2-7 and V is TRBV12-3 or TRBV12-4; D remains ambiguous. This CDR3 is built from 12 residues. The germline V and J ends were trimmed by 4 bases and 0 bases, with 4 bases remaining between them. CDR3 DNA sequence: TGTGCCAGCAGTTATAACTCCTACGAGCAGTACTTC. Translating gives CASSYNSYEQYF.

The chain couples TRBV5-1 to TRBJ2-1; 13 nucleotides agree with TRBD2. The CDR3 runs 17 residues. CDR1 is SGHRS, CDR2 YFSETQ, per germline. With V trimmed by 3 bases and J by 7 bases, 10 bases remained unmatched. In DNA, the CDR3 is TGCGCCAGCAGCTCCGGCGGACTAGCGGGAGATTTGAATGAGCAGTTCTTC. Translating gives CASSSGGLAGDLNEQFF.

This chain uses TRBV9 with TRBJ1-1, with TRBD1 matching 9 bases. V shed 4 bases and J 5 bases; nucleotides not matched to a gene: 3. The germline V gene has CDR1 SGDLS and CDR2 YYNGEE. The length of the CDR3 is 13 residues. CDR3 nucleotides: TGTGCCAGCAGCCGGGACAGGGCTACTGAAGCTTTCTTT. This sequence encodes CASSRDRATEAFF.

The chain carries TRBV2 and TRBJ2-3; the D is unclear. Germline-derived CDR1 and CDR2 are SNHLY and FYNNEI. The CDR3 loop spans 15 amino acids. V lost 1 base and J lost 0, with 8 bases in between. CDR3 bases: TGTGCCAGCAGTGAAGGGCAGACTAGCACAGATACGCAGTATTTT. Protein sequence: CASSEGQTSTDTQYF.

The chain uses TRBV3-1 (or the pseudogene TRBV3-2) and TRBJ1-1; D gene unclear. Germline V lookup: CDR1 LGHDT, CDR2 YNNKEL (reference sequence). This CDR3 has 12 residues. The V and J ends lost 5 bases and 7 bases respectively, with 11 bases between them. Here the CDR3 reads CASSSARGEAFF. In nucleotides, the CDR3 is TGTGCCAGCAGCTCCGCCCGGGGTGAAGCTTTCTTT.

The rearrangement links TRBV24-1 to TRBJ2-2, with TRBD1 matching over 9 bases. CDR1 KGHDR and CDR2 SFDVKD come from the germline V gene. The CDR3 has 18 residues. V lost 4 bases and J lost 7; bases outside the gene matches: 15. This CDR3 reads CATSEPRRDRAVIGELFF. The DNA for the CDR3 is TGTGCCACCAGTGAGCCCCGAAGGGACAGGGCGGTCATCGGGGAGCTGTTTTTT.

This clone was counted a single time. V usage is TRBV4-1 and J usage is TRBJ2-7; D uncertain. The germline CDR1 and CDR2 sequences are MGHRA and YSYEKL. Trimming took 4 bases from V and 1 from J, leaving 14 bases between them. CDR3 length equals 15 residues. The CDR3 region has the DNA TGCGCCAGCAGCCCCTCCCCCGCGTGGTCCTACGAGCAGTACTTC. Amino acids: CASSPSPAWSYEQYF.

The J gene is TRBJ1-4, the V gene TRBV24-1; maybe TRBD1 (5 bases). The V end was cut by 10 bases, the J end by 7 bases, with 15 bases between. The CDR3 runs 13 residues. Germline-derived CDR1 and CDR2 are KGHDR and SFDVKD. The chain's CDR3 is CATSLEGCEKLFF. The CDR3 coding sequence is TGTGCCACGTCATTGGAGGGGTGTGAAAAACTGTTTTTT.

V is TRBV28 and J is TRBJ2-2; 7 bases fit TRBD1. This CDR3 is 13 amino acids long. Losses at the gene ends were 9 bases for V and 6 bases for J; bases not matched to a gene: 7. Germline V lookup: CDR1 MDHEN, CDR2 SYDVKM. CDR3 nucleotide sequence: TGTGCCAGTATGAAAACAGGGGCCGGGGAGCTGTTTTTT. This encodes CASMKTGAGELFF.

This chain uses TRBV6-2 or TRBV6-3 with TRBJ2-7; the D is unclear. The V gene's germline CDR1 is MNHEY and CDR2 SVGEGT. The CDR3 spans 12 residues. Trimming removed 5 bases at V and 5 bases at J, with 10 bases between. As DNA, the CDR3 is TGTGCCAGCAGTCCAGACACGCACGAGCAGTACTTC. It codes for CASSPDTHEQYF.

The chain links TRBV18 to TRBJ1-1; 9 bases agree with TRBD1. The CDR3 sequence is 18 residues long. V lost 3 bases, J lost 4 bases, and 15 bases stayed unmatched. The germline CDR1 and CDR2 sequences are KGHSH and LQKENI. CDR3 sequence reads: CASSPVPGQGTTSTEAFF. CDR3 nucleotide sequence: TGTGCCAGCTCACCCGTACCGGGACAGGGCACCACAAGCACTGAAGCTTTCTTT. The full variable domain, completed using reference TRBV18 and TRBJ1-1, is NAGVMQNPRHLVRRRGQEARLRCSPMKGHSHVYWYRQLPEEGLKFMVYLQKENIIDESGMPKERFSAEFPKEGPSILRIQQVVRGDSAAYFCASSPVPGQGTTSTEAFFGQGTRLTVV.

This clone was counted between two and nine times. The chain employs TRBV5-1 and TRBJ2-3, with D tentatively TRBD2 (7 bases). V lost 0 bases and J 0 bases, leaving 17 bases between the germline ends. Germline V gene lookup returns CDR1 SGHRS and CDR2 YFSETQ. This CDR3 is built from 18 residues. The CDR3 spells CASSLEGGHYSSTDTQYF. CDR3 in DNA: TGCGCCAGCAGCTTGGAGGGGGGGCATTATTCTAGCACAGATACGCAGTATTTT.

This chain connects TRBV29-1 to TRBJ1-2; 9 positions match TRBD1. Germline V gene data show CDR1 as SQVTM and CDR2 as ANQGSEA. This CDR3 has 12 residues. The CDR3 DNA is TGCAGTACACTACAGGGGGCGCGCGGCTACACCTTC. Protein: CSTLQGARGYTF.

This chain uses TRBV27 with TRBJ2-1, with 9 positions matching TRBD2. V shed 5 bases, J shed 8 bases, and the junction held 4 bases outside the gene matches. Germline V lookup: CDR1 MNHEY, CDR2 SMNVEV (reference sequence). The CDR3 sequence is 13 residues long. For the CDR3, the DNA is TGTGCCAGCAGTCCGGGACTAGCCTATGAGCAGTTCTTC. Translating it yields CASSPGLAYEQFF.

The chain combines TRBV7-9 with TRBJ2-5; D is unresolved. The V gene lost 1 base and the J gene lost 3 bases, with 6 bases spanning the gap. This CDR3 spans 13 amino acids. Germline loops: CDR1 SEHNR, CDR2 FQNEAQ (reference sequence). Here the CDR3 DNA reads TGTGCCAGCAGCTTAGAGTCAGAAGAGACCCAGTACTTC. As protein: CASSLESEETQYF.

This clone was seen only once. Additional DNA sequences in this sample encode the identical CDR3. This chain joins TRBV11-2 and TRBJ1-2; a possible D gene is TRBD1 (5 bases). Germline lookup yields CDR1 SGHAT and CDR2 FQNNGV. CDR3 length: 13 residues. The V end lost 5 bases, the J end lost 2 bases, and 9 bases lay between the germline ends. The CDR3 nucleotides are TGTGCCAGCAGCCTGGGACTGAACTATGGCTACACCTTC. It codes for CASSLGLNYGYTF.

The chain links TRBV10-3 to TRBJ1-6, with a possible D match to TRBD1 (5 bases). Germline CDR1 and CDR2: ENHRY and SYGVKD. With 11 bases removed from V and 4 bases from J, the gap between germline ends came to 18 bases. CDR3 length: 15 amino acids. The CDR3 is CASRSWQGYNSPLHF. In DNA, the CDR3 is TGTGCCTCTCGGTCGTGGCAGGGTTATAATTCACCCCTCCACTTT.

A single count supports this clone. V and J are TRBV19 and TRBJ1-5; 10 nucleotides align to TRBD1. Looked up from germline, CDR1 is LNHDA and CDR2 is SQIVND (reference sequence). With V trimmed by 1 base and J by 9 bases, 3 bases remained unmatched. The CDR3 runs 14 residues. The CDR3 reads CASSIGQGAWPQHF. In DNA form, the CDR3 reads TGTGCCAGTAGTATAGGACAGGGGGCATGGCCCCAGCATTTT.

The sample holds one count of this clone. The CDR3 region has the DNA TGTGCCAGCAGCTTGGGGGGAGGGGGCTACAATGAGCAGTTCTTC. It encodes CASSLGGGGYNEQFF. The chain joins TRBV11-1 to TRBJ2-1, with D perhaps TRBD2 (7 bases). V lost 3 bases and J 3 bases, leaving 12 bases between the germline ends. The CDR3 has 15 residues. The germline V gene has CDR1 SGHAT and CDR2 FQDESV (reference sequence).

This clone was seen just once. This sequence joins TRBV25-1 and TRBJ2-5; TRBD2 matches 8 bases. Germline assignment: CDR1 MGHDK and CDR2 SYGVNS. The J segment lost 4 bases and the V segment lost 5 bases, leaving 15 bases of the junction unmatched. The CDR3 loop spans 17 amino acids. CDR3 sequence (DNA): TGTGCCAGCAGTCCTCCGAGGAGCGGGGGACGGGCAGAGACCCAGTACTTC. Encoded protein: CASSPPRSGGRAETQYF.

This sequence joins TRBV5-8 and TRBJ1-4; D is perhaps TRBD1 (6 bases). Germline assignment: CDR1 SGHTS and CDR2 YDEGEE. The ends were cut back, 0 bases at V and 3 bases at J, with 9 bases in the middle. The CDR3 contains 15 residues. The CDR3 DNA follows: TGTGCCAGCAGCTTGGGGGCAGGGGCTAATGAAAAACTGTTTTTT. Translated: CASSLGAGANEKLFF. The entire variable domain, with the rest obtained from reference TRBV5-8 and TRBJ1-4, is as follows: EAGVTQSPTHLIKTRGQQATLRCSPISGHTSVYWYQQALGLGLQFLLWYDEGEERNRGNFPPRFSGRQFPNYSSELNVNALELEDSALYLCASSLGAGANEKLFFGSGTQLSVL.

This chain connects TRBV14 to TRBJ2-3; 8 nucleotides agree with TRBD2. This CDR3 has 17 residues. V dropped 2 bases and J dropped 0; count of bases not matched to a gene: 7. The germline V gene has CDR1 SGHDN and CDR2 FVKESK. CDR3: CASSQLRRGASTDTQYF. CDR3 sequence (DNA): TGTGCCAGCAGCCAACTGCGGCGGGGGGCCAGCACAGATACGCAGTATTTT.